These 21 T cell receptor beta chains share one sample of origin, sequenced in a study of regulatory T cells in long-lasting Graves disease. Libraries of TCR beta came from iRepertoire HTBI primers plus Arm-PCR of CDR3 regions. TCRdb recomputed calls from the multiplex PCR reads with MiXCR, one row per CDR3 protein. Seen here are about 500,000 distinct CDR3 sequences, 12% observed once, and the top ten hold roughly 8.9%. Described time point: newly diagnosed GD, antithyroid drugs for less than 3 months. TCR sequences were obtained from RNA taken from PBMCs. The sample was also linked to a second study, of T cells in Graves' hyperthyroidism and ophthalmopathy.

This specimen consisted of peripheral blood mononuclear cells (PBMCs), obtained at new diagnosis, from a patient treated with antithyroid drugs. The receptors were sampled from a woman younger than 45 with Graves disease.

In this sample, this clonotype turned up many times. The rearrangement uses TRBV20-1 and TRBJ2-5; a possible D gene is TRBD1 (5 bases). Trimming took off 2 bases at V and 1 base at J, with 14 bases between the two ends. From germline, CDR1 is DFQATT and CDR2 SNEGSKA (reference sequence). The CDR3 spans 15 residues. CDR3 amino acids: CSARPGAGAQETQYF. DNA of the CDR3: TGCAGTGCTAGACCTGGTGCTGGGGCCCAAGAGACCCAGTACTTC.

The sample holds many counts of this clonotype. This sequence joins TRBV7-8 and TRBJ2-7; TRBD2 might be the D (5 bases). V was pared by 1 base and J by 0 bases, with 19 bases between. Germline loops: CDR1 SGHVS, CDR2 FQNEAQ. The CDR3 length is 18 residues. CDR3 amino acids: CASSLVRTGSMISYEQYF. Written as DNA, the CDR3 is TGTGCCAGCAGCTTAGTAAGGACTGGGAGCATGATCTCCTACGAGCAGTACTTC.

The V gene is TRBV15, the J gene TRBJ1-5, with 10 bases that match TRBD1. Germline lookup yields CDR1 LNHNV and CDR2 YYDKDF (reference sequence). This CDR3 has 16 amino acids. V shed 3 bases, J shed 4 bases, and the junction held 6 bases outside the gene matches. The CDR3 is CATSRDRGTNNQPQHF. The CDR3 DNA reads as TGTGCCACCAGCAGGGACAGGGGGACTAATAATCAGCCCCAGCATTTT.

At least ten counts were recorded for this clonotype. The chain links TRBV12-3 or TRBV12-4 to TRBJ1-1, with D unresolved. Trimming shortened V by 6 bases and J by 1 base, and 6 bases separated the two germline ends. The CDR3 spans 12 residues. The CDR3 is CASRYRNTEAFF. The CDR3 nucleotides read TGTGCCAGCAGGTACAGGAACACTGAAGCTTTCTTT.

Many counts were recorded for this clonotype. V and J are TRBV28 and TRBJ2-3; possibly TRBD2 for D (6 bases). V was clipped by 5 bases and J by 4 bases, with 13 bases between them. The CDR3 has 14 residues. Germline-derived CDR1 and CDR2 are MDHEN and SYDVKM. CDR3 protein: CASSRLVYADTQYF. The CDR3, as DNA: TGTGCCAGCAGTCGACTAGTCTACGCAGATACGCAGTATTTT. The full variable domain, its missing parts supplied by reference TRBV28 and TRBJ2-3, is DVKVTQSSRYLVKRTGEKVFLECVQDMDHENMFWYRQDPGLGLRLIYFSYDVKMKEKGDIPEGYSVSREKKERFSLILESASTNQTSMYLCASSRLVYADTQYFGPGTRLTVL.

This clonotype was observed many times. The V call is TRBV12-3 or TRBV12-4, the J call TRBJ1-2, with TRBD1 as a possible D gene (5 bases). This CDR3 spans 13 amino acids. Trimming left V 4 bases short and J 4 bases short, with 10 bases between. The CDR3, as DNA: TGTGCCAGCAGTTCGGGACGTACCTATGGCTACACCTTC. Residues: CASSSGRTYGYTF.

This clonotype was detected only once. The chain employs TRBV12-3 or TRBV12-4 and TRBJ1-1; 9 bases agree with TRBD1. V was clipped by 6 bases and J by 6 bases; unmatched bases: 8. The CDR3 has 14 amino acids. The DNA of the CDR3 is TGTGCCAGCAGCTGCCGGGACAGGGACCCTGAAGCTTTCTTT. This encodes CASSCRDRDPEAFF.

This clonotype appeared many times. The chain employs TRBV4-2 and TRBJ1-3; D may be TRBD1 (5 bases). Germline-derived CDR1 and CDR2 are LGHNA and YNFKEQ. The length of the CDR3 is 16 residues. Trimming removed 2 bases at V and 0 bases at J, with 11 bases between. CDR3 DNA sequence: TGTGCCAGCAGCCAAATCACGGGGCCCTCTGGAAACACCATATATTTT. Its translation is CASSQITGPSGNTIYF.

This clonotype was counted many times. The V gene is TRBV5-1, the J gene TRBJ2-1; D is unclear. In germline, CDR1 is SGHRS, CDR2 YFSETQ. Between the trimmed V and J ends, which lost 1 base and 0 bases, there was a span of 8 bases. CDR3 size: 15 residues. CDR3 amino acids: CASSLPSNSYNEQFF. CDR3 in DNA: TGCGCCAGCAGCTTGCCCAGCAACTCCTACAATGAGCAGTTCTTC. Looking up the rest from reference TRBV5-1 and TRBJ2-1 gives the full variable domain: KAGVTQTPRYLIKTRGQQVTLSCSPISGHRSVSWYQQTPGQGLQFLFEYFSETQRNKGNFPGRFSGRQFSNSRSEMNVSTLELGDSALYLCASSLPSNSYNEQFFGPGTRLTVL.

This clonotype was counted many times. This rearrangement joins TRBV18 to TRBJ2-3; TRBD2 matches 10 bases. Trimming took 8 bases from V and 0 from J; bases not matched to a gene: 5. CDR1 is KGHSH and CDR2 is LQKENI in the germline V gene. The CDR3 sequence is 15 residues long. CDR3 coding DNA: TGTGCCAGCAGTTCGGGACTAGCGAGCACAGATACGCAGTATTTT. Protein product: CASSSGLASTDTQYF.

In its sample, this clonotype was seen many times. This chain connects TRBV11-2 to TRBJ2-5; a possible D gene is TRBD2 (5 bases). V was shortened by 7 bases and J by 2 bases, with 11 bases between the two germline ends. Per germline, CDR1 SGHAT and CDR2 FQNNGV. This CDR3 spans 13 amino acids. The CDR3 DNA reads TGTGCCAGCACCCAGCGGAGTCAAGAGACCCAGTACTTC. Translated, it gives CASTQRSQETQYF.

This clonotype showed up just a few times. The V call is TRBV7-9, the J call TRBJ2-2; D is unresolved. The V end lost 1 base, the J end lost 6 bases, and 6 bases lay between the germline ends. Germline V gene data show CDR1 as SEHNR and CDR2 as FQNEAQ (reference sequence). The CDR3 extends over 13 amino acids. CDR3 coding DNA: TGTGCCAGCAGCTTAGTTTTCGCCGGGGAGCTGTTTTTT. It specifies CASSLVFAGELFF.

This clonotype has a count of ten or more. This chain links TRBV30 with TRBJ1-2; D unresolved. The germline gives CDR1 GTSNPN, CDR2 SVGIG (reference sequence). The CDR3 spans 16 residues. Trimming took off 4 bases at V and 8 bases at J, with 26 bases between the two ends. The CDR3 nucleotides are TGTGCCTGGAACCCAAACCTGGCAGGTTCTGCTCGGGGCTACACCTTC. Protein sequence: CAWNPNLAGSARGYTF.

This clonotype was detected many times. The rearrangement uses TRBV28 and TRBJ1-2; the D is unclear. This CDR3 is built from 14 residues. The germline V gene encodes CDR1 MDHEN and CDR2 SYDVKM. V dropped 6 bases and J dropped 4 bases, with 15 bases sitting between them. This CDR3 is CASSLHYSSYGYTF. As DNA, the CDR3 is TGTGCCAGCAGCCTACACTATTCAAGCTATGGCTACACCTTC.

The V and J genes are TRBV3-1 and TRBJ2-7, with 8 bases that match TRBD2. CDR3 size: 14 residues. Germline loops: CDR1 LGHDT, CDR2 YNNKEL (reference sequence). With 6 bases clipped from V and 6 bases from J, the junction kept 10 bases outside the gene matches. The CDR3 nucleotides are TGTGCCAGCAGTCGAGGCGGGAGGCCCTTCGAGCAGTACTTC. It encodes CASSRGGRPFEQYF.

The chain is built from TRBV28 and TRBJ1-1; D perhaps matches TRBD1 (6 bases). The CDR3 covers 12 residues. Trimming shortened V by 2 bases and J by 12 bases, and 13 bases separated the two germline ends. In germline, CDR1 is MDHEN, CDR2 SYDVKM. CDR3 DNA sequence: TGTGCCAGCAGTTTAATGGGGGGCATATCTTTCTTT. Its translation is CASSLMGGISFF.

Note on this clonotype: This may come from a read error, since a much larger clone is one base off. This chain joins TRBV7-2 and TRBJ2-3; tentative D call: TRBD2 (5 bases). From germline, CDR1 is SGHTA and CDR2 FQGNSA. The CDR3 spans 13 residues. The chain's CDR3 is CVTDEDSTDTQYF. In DNA form, the CDR3 reads TGTGTCACCGACGAGGACTCCACAGATACGCAGTATTTT.

This clonotype was observed many times. The chain has TRBV20-1 and TRBJ2-7; no firm D call. With 3 bases removed from V and 0 bases from J, the gap between germline ends came to 21 bases. CDR3 length: 17 residues. Germline V CDR1 and CDR2: DFQATT, SNEGSKA (reference sequence). This CDR3 is CSASSRSMAVSSYEQYF. CDR3 nucleotides: TGCAGTGCTAGTTCGCGGTCTATGGCGGTAAGCTCCTACGAGCAGTACTTC.

This clonotype has ten or more counts. This sequence joins TRBV7-3 and TRBJ2-1, with D possibly being TRBD2 (5 bases). V was clipped by 1 base and J by 9 bases, with 19 bases between them. The germline V gene has CDR1 SGHTA and CDR2 FQGTGA. This CDR3 region has 16 residues. The DNA for the CDR3 is TGTGCCAGCAGCTTAATTTATAGCGACTGGGTGGGTGAGCAGTTCTTC. Amino acid sequence: CASSLIYSDWVGEQFF.

This clonotype was found a few times. This rearrangement joins TRBV20-1 to TRBJ2-3, with 9 bases fitting TRBD1. Trimming took 5 bases from V and 3 from J; bases not matched to a gene: 6. CDR3 length: 14 amino acids. Germline CDR1 is DFQATT and CDR2 is SNEGSKA (reference sequence). The CDR3 DNA follows: TGCAGTGCTTCCGACAGGGGGGGTACAGATACGCAGTATTTT. Translation: CSASDRGGTDTQYF.

This chain connects TRBV27 to TRBJ2-1, with 7 bases fitting TRBD2. The CDR3 length is 15 residues. V lost 4 bases and J lost 1; bases outside the gene matches: 4. Germline V gene lookup returns CDR1 MNHEY and CDR2 SMNVEV (reference sequence). The CDR3 is CASSWGGRSYNEQFF. As DNA, the CDR3 is TGTGCCAGCAGTTGGGGGGGTCGTTCCTACAATGAGCAGTTCTTC.